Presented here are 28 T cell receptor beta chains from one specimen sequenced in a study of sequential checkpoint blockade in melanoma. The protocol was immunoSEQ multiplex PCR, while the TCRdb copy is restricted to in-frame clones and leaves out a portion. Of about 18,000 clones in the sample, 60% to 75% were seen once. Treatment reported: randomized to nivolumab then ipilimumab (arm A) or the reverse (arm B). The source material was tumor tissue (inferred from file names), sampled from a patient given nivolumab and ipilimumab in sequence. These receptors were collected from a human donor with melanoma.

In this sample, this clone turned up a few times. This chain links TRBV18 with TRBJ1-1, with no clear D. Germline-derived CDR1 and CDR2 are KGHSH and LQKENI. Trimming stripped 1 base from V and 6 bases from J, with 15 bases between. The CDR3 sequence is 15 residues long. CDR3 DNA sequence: TGTGCCAGCTCACCACGAAGGCCCCCCGAGGCTGAAGCTTTCTTT. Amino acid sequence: CASSPRRPPEAEAFF.

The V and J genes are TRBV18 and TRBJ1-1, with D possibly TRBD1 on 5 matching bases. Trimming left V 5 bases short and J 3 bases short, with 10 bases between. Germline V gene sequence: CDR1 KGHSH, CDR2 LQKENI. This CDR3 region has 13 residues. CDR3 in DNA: TGTGCCAGCTCATCCGGGGGTTACACTGAAGCTTTCTTT. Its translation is CASSSGGYTEAFF.

The CDR3 spells CASIQLAASYNEQFF. CDR3 bases: TGTGCCAGCATTCAACTAGCGGCGTCCTACAATGAGCAGTTCTTC. This rearrangement joins TRBV6-9 to TRBJ2-1, with TRBD2 matching 8 bases. V shed 7 bases and J 1 base; nucleotides not matched to a gene: 6. The germline V gene has CDR1 MNHGY and CDR2 SVAAGI. This CDR3 is built from 15 residues.

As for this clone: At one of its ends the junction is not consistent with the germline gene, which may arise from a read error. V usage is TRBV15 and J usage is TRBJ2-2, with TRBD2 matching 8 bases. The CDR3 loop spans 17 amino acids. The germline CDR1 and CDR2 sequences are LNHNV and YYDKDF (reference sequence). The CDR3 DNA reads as TGTGCCAGCAGCTCCATTCTACTAGCGGCGAACACCGGGGAGCTGTTTTTT. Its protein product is CASSSILLAANTGELFF.

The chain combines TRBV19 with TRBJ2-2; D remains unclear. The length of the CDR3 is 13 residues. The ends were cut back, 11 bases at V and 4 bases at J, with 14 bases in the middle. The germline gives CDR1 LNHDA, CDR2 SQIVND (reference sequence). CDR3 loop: CAWSVSGTGELFF. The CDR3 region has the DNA TGTGCCTGGAGTGTAAGTGGCACCGGGGAGCTGTTTTTT.

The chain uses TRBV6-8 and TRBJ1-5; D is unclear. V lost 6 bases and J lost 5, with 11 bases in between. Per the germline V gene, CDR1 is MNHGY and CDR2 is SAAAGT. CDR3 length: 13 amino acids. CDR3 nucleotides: TGTGCCAGCAGAACGGGGAGCTATCAGCCCCAGCATTTT. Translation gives CASRTGSYQPQHF.

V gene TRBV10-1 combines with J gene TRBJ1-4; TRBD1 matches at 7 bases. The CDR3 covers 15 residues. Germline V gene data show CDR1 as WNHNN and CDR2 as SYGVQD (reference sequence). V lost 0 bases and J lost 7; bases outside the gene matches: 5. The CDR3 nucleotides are TGCGCCAGCAGTGAGTCAAATTCAGGGGGTGAAAAACTGTTTTTT. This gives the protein CASSESNSGGEKLFF.

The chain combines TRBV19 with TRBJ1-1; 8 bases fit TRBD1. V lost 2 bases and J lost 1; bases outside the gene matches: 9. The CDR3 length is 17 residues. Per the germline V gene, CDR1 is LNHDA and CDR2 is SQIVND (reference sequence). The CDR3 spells CASSILSTTGANTEAFF. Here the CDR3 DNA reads TGTGCCAGTAGTATATTAAGCACGACAGGGGCGAACACTGAAGCTTTCTTT.

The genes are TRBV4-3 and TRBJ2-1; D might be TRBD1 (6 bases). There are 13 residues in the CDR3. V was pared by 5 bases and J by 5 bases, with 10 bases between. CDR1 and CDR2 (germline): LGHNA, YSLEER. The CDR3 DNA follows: TGCGCCAGCAGCGGACAGTTAGACAATGAGCAGTTCTTC. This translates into CASSGQLDNEQFF.

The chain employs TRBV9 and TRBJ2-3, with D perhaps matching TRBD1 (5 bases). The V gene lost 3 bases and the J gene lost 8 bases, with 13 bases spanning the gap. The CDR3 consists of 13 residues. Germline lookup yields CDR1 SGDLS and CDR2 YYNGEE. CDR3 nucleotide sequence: TGTGCCAGCAGCGCGCAACTCCAGGGTACGCAGTATTTT. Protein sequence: CASSAQLQGTQYF. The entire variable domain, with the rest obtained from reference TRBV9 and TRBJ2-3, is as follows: DSGVTQTPKHLITATGQRVTLRCSPRSGDLSVYWYQQSLDQGLQFLIQYYNGEERAKGNILERFSAQQFPDLHSELNLSSLELGDSALYFCASSAQLQGTQYFGPGTRLTVL.

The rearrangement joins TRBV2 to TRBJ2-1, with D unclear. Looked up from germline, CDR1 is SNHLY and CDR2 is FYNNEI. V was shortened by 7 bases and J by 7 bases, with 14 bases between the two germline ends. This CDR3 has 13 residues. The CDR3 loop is CASTTGLGNEQFF. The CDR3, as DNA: TGTGCCAGCACCACGGGCTTAGGTAATGAGCAGTTCTTC.

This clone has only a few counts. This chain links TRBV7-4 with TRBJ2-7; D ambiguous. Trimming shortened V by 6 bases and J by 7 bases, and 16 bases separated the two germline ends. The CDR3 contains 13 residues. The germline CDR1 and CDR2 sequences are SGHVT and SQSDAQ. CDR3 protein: CASSLGKWGEQYF. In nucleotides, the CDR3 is TGTGCCAGCAGTTTGGGAAAATGGGGAGAGCAGTACTTC.

The CDR3 DNA sequence: TGCAGCGTTGAACCAGGTTCGAGCTCCTACAATGAGCAGTTCTTC. This translates into CSVEPGSSSYNEQFF. The rearrangement uses TRBV29-1 and TRBJ2-1; D remains ambiguous. Germline CDR1 SQVTM, CDR2 ANQGSEA. V lost 2 bases and J 0 bases, leaving 11 bases between the germline ends. The CDR3 is 15 amino acids.

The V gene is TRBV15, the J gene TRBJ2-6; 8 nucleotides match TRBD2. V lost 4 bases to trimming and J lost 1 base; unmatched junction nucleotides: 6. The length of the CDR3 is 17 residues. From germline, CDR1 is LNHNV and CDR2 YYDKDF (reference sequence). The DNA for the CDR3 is TGTGCCACCAGCACGGGACTAGATCTGTCTGGGGCCAACGTCCTGACTTTC. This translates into CATSTGLDLSGANVLTF.

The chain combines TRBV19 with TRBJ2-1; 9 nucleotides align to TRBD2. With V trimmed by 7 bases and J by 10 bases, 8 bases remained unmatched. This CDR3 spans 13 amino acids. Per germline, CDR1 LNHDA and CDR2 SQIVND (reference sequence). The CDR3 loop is CASNLAGLTEQFF. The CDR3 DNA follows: TGTGCCAGTAACCTAGCGGGACTTACGGAGCAGTTCTTC.

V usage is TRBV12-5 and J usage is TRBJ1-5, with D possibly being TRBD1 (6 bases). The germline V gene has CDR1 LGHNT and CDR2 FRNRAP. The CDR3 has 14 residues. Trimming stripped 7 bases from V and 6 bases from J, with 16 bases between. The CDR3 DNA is TGTGCTAGTGCAAAAGGGGGGCCCCGTCAGCCCCAGCATTTT. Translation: CASAKGGPRQPQHF.

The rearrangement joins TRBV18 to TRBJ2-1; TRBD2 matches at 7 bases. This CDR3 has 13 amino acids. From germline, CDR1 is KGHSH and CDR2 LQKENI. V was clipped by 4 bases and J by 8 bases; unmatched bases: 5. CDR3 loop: CASSRVTSDEQFF. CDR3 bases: TGTGCCAGCTCACGGGTTACTAGCGATGAGCAGTTCTTC. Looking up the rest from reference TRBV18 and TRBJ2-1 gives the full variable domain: NAGVMQNPRHLVRRRGQEARLRCSPMKGHSHVYWYRQLPEEGLKFMVYLQKENIIDESGMPKERFSAEFPKEGPSILRIQQVVRGDSAAYFCASSRVTSDEQFFGPGTRLTVL.

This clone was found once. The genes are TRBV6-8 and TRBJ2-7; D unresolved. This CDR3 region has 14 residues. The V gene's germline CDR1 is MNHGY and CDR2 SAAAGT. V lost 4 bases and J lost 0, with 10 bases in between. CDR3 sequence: CASSFMESSYEQYF. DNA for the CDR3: TGTGCCAGCAGTTTTATGGAGAGCTCCTACGAGCAGTACTTC.

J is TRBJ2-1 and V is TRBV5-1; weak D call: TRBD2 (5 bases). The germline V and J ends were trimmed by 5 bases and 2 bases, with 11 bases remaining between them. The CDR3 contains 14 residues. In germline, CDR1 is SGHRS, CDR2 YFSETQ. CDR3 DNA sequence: TGCGCCAGCAGTGAGGGCTACGCCTACAATGAGCAGTTCTTC. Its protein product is CASSEGYAYNEQFF. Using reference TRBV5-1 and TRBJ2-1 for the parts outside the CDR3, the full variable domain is KAGVTQTPRYLIKTRGQQVTLSCSPISGHRSVSWYQQTPGQGLQFLFEYFSETQRNKGNFPGRFSGRQFSNSRSEMNVSTLELGDSALYLCASSEGYAYNEQFFGPGTRLTVL.

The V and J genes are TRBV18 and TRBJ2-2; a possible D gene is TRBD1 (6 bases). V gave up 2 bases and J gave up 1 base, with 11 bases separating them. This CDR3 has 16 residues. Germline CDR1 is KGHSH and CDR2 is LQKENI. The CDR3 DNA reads TGTGCCAGCTCACCATACGGACAGATGAACACCGGGGAGCTGTTTTTT. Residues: CASSPYGQMNTGELFF.

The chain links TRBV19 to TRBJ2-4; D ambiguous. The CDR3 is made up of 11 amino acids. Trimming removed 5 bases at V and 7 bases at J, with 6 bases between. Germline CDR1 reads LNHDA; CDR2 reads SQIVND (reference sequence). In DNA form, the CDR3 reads TGTGCCAGTAGTTTTAGTAACATTCAGTACTTC. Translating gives CASSFSNIQYF.

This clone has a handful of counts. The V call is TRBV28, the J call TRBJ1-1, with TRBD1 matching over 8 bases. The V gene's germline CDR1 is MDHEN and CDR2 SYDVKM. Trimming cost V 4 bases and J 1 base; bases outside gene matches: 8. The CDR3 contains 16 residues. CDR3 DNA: TGTGCCAGCAGTTCCGTCGGGGGGACAGGGAACACTGAAGCTTTCTTT. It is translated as CASSSVGGTGNTEAFF.

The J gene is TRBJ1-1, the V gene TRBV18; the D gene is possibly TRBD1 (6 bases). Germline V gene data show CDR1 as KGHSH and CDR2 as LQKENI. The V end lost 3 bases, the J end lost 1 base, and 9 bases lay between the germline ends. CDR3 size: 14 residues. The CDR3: CASSPQGRNTEAFF. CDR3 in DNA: TGTGCCAGCTCACCGCAGGGGAGGAACACTGAAGCTTTCTTT.

The CDR3 protein is CASSIPQRELGKETQYF. The CDR3 DNA follows: TGTGCCAGTAGTATCCCCCAGCGGGAGTTAGGAAAGGAGACCCAGTACTTC. The rearrangement links TRBV19 to TRBJ2-5; 8 bases align to TRBD2. The CDR3 totals 17 residues. With 3 bases clipped from V and 5 bases from J, the junction kept 14 bases outside the gene matches. Germline V gene sequence: CDR1 LNHDA, CDR2 SQIVND (reference sequence).

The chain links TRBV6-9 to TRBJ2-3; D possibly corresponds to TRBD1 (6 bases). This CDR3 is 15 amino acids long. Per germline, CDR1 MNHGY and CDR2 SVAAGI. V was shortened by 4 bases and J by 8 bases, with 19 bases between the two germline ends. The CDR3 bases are TGTGCCAGCAGTTTCGACCCGACAGGCCAAGTTACGCAGTATTTT. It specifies CASSFDPTGQVTQYF.

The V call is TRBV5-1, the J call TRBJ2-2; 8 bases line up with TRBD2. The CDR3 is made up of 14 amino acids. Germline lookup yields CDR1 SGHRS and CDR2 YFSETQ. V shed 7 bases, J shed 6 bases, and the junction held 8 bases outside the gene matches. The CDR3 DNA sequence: TGCGCCAGCTGCGAAGTTAGCGGGGCCGGGGAGCTGTTTTTT. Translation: CASCEVSGAGELFF.

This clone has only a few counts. CDR3 nucleotide sequence: TGTGCCTGGAGTGTCGATCACCACACAGATACGCAGTATTTT. It is translated as CAWSVDHHTDTQYF. This sequence joins TRBV30 and TRBJ2-3; D is unclear. Germline values: CDR1 GTSNPN, CDR2 SVGIG (reference sequence). Between the trimmed V and J ends, which lost 0 bases and 2 bases, there was a span of 9 bases. This CDR3 contains 14 residues.

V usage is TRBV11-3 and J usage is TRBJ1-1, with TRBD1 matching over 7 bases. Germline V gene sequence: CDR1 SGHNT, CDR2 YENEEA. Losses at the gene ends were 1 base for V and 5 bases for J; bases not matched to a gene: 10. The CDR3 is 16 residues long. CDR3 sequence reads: CASSLGYDRDVTEAFF. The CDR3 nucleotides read TGTGCCAGCAGCTTAGGATACGACAGGGATGTGACTGAAGCTTTCTTT.